This entry lists 30 T cell receptor beta chains sequenced from one sample in a study of shared clonotypes between healthy human individuals. The assay was immunoSEQ multiplex PCR, and TCRdb's table has in-frame clones only and misses some. The sample shows approximately 2.1 million clones, approximately 95% of them seen only once. The sample consisted of naive CD4+ T cells from PBMCs. Subset of the sample: CD45RA+ positively selected. These receptors were collected from a man aged 18-30 years in good health. Some clones in this sample may be carry-over from other donors' samples.

V usage is TRBV4-2 and J usage is TRBJ1-2; TRBD1 agrees at 7 bases. V trimming: 1 base; J trimming: 0 bases; junction bases outside the gene matches: 2. This CDR3 comprises 15 residues. The germline V gene encodes CDR1 LGHNA and CDR2 YNFKEQ. This chain's CDR3 is CASSQGGTANYGYTF. Here the CDR3 DNA reads TGTGCCAGCAGCCAAGGGGGGACAGCTAACTATGGCTACACCTTC.

This chain joins TRBV2 and TRBJ1-5; possibly TRBD1 for D (5 bases). Trimming removed 3 bases from V and 6 bases from J, with 12 bases in between. CDR1 and CDR2 from the germline V gene are SNHLY and FYNNEI. The CDR3 sequence is 14 residues long. This CDR3 is CASSDRVSGQPQHF. CDR3 bases: TGTGCCAGCAGTGACAGGGTTTCTGGTCAGCCCCAGCATTTT.

The chain uses TRBV28 and TRBJ2-3, with 7 positions matching TRBD2. With V trimmed by 5 bases and J by 2 bases, 13 bases remained unmatched. Germline CDR1 is MDHEN and CDR2 is SYDVKM. The CDR3 contains 17 residues. The DNA for the CDR3 is TGTGCCAGCAGTCCCCCCCCCGCTAGCGGAACCACAGATACGCAGTATTTT. This translates into CASSPPPASGTTDTQYF.

The CDR3 spells CASSGDSNTQYF. CDR3 bases: TGCGCCAGCAGCGGGGACAGTAATACGCAGTATTTT. V gene TRBV5-1 combines with J gene TRBJ2-3, with 7 nucleotides matching TRBD1. Germline V gives CDR1 SGHRS, CDR2 YFSETQ. The V gene end was trimmed by 4 bases and the J gene end by 7 bases; junction bases not matched to a gene: 3. This CDR3 has 12 residues.

Of note for this clone: At the DNA level, this CDR3 is encoded by other sequences in the same sample as well. The rearrangement uses TRBV7-2 and TRBJ2-7; a possible D gene is TRBD2 (6 bases). The CDR3 contains 12 residues. V lost 5 bases, J lost 5 bases, and 10 bases lay in between. From germline, CDR1 is SGHTA and CDR2 FQGNSA. The CDR3 loop is CASSPRGNEQYF. The CDR3, as DNA: TGTGCCAGCAGCCCCCGGGGGAACGAGCAGTACTTC.

This sequence joins TRBV7-3 and TRBJ2-1; a weak D match, TRBD2 (5 bases). The CDR3 contains 15 residues. Trimming left V 0 bases short and J 7 bases short, with 13 bases between. Germline CDR1 SGHTA, CDR2 FQGTGA. CDR3 residues: CASSLTLSGPNEQFF. The CDR3, as DNA: TGTGCCAGCAGCTTAACGTTGAGCGGCCCAAATGAGCAGTTCTTC.

This clone was picked up a small number of times. The CDR3 coding sequence is TGTGCCTGGAGCGACAGGGGACGGCGTCAGCCCCAGCATTTT. Its protein is CAWSDRGRRQPQHF. V usage is TRBV30 and J usage is TRBJ1-5; 8 bases are a match to TRBD1. Germline-derived CDR1 and CDR2 are GTSNPN and SVGIG (reference sequence). The CDR3 consists of 14 residues. The ends lost 3 bases at V and 6 bases at J; junction bases unmatched: 7.

This rearrangement joins TRBV11-2 to TRBJ2-5; 7 bases line up with TRBD2. The junction had 10 bases not matched to a gene; V was cut back by 6 bases and J by 12 bases. The germline gives CDR1 SGHAT, CDR2 FQNNGV. This CDR3 comprises 12 residues. Here the CDR3 DNA reads TGTGCCAGCAGACACACGGGGGGTAGTAAGTACTTC. This codes for CASRHTGGSKYF.

This chain links TRBV9 with TRBJ2-7; D may match TRBD1 or TRBD2 (5 bases each). Germline lookup yields CDR1 SGDLS and CDR2 YYNGEE. The length of the CDR3 is 16 residues. Trimming took off 2 bases at V and 2 bases at J, with 17 bases between the two ends. CDR3 sequence reads: CASSVGRTAFAYEQYF. In DNA, the CDR3 is TGTGCCAGCAGCGTGGGACGTACGGCGTTCGCCTACGAGCAGTACTTC.

This rearrangement joins TRBV11-3 to TRBJ2-7, with TRBD2 matching over 8 bases. This CDR3 contains 15 residues. In germline, CDR1 is SGHNT, CDR2 YENEEA. The trim removed 5 bases at V and 5 bases at J, leaving 11 bases unmatched. In DNA, the CDR3 is TGTGCCAGCAGCCGAGGACTAGCCTGGCCCGACGAGCAGTACTTC. It codes for CASSRGLAWPDEQYF.

This clone turned up a few times. The DNA of the CDR3 is TGTGCCAGCAGATCCGGGACCCAGAACACTGAAGCTTTCTTT. This gives the protein CASRSGTQNTEAFF. The V call is TRBV28, the J call TRBJ1-1, with D possibly being TRBD1 (5 bases). The germline V gene encodes CDR1 MDHEN and CDR2 SYDVKM. V was clipped by 6 bases and J by 1 base, with 12 bases between them. CDR3 size: 14 residues.

For the CDR3, the DNA is TGTGCCAGCAGTCCAGCCCGGGGGGAGGCGTATGGCTACACCTTC. This encodes CASSPARGEAYGYTF. The chain combines TRBV6-6 with TRBJ1-2, with D possibly being TRBD1 (5 bases). V gave up 5 bases and J gave up 5 bases, with 18 bases separating them. The CDR3 has 15 amino acids. Germline CDR1 reads MNHNY; CDR2 reads SVGAGI (reference sequence).

Points on this clone: Other DNA variants within this sample encode the same CDR3. In DNA form, the CDR3 reads TGCGCCAGCAGCTTGGACTCTAGCAATCAGCCCCAGCATTTT. Translated, it gives CASSLDSSNQPQHF. The J gene is TRBJ1-5, the V gene TRBV5-1; D gene ambiguous. The germline V gene has CDR1 SGHRS and CDR2 YFSETQ. The CDR3 sequence is 14 residues long. Trimming cost V 0 bases and J 0 bases, with 4 bases left between them.

The chain carries TRBV27 and TRBJ2-7; 15 nucleotides line up with TRBD2. The CDR3 covers 15 residues. CDR1 and CDR2 (germline): MNHEY, SMNVEV (reference sequence). The trim removed 6 bases at V and 7 bases at J, leaving 7 bases unmatched. The CDR3 region is CASRRTSGRAWEQYF. The CDR3 bases are TGTGCCAGCAGACGGACTAGCGGGAGGGCCTGGGAGCAGTACTTC.

This clone has just one count. The V gene is TRBV29-1, the J gene TRBJ2-7; 9 positions match TRBD1. The V gene's germline CDR1 is SQVTM and CDR2 ANQGSEA. With V trimmed by 3 bases and J by 3 bases, 9 bases remained unmatched. This CDR3 is built from 15 residues. This CDR3 reads CSVDRRTGAGYEQYF. DNA of the CDR3: TGCAGCGTTGATCGTAGGACAGGGGCTGGCTACGAGCAGTACTTC.

The chain couples TRBV9 to TRBJ2-7; D ambiguous. The ends were cut back, 4 bases at V and 0 bases at J, with 11 bases in the middle. The CDR3 is 14 amino acids. Germline values: CDR1 SGDLS, CDR2 YYNGEE. The CDR3: CASSPDGPSYEQYF. The CDR3 nucleotides read TGTGCCAGCAGCCCCGACGGGCCCTCCTACGAGCAGTACTTC.

The chain recombines TRBV19 with TRBJ2-3; TRBD2 agrees at 11 bases. The germline CDR1 and CDR2 sequences are LNHDA and SQIVND (reference sequence). This CDR3 comprises 18 residues. J was trimmed by 4 bases and V by 1 base; bases with no gene match: 10. For the CDR3, the DNA is TGTGCCAGTAGTATAGGACGAGAGACTAGCGGGATCGCAGATACGCAGTATTTT. Protein product: CASSIGRETSGIADTQYF.

The chain uses TRBV27 and TRBJ1-1, with 9 positions matching TRBD1. This CDR3 comprises 14 residues. With 3 bases clipped from V and 6 bases from J, the junction kept 5 bases outside the gene matches. Germline assignment: CDR1 MNHEY and CDR2 SMNVEV (reference sequence). For the CDR3, the DNA is TGTGCCAGCAGTTTGTCCCGGACAGGGGCTGAAGCTTTCTTT. It is translated as CASSLSRTGAEAFF.

Worth noting for this clone: This CDR3 is also generated by other DNA sequences in the sample. The J gene is TRBJ2-3, the V gene TRBV5-1; D gene unclear. This CDR3 spans 13 amino acids. Germline values: CDR1 SGHRS, CDR2 YFSETQ. The germline V and J ends were trimmed by 0 bases and 2 bases, with 4 bases remaining between them. As DNA, the CDR3 is TGCGCCAGCAGCTTGGAAGCCACAGATACGCAGTATTTT. Protein: CASSLEATDTQYF. The full variable domain, with the rest looked up from reference TRBV5-1 and TRBJ2-3, is KAGVTQTPRYLIKTRGQQVTLSCSPISGHRSVSWYQQTPGQGLQFLFEYFSETQRNKGNFPGRFSGRQFSNSRSEMNVSTLELGDSALYLCASSLEATDTQYFGPGTRLTVL.

The V gene is TRBV7-2, the J gene TRBJ2-1, with D possibly TRBD2 on 5 matching bases. CDR3 length: 13 residues. The V end lost 0 bases, the J end lost 7 bases, and 7 bases lay between the germline ends. Germline V gene lookup returns CDR1 SGHTA and CDR2 FQGNSA. CDR3: CASSLATGNEQFF. The CDR3 DNA follows: TGTGCCAGCAGCTTAGCGACGGGGAATGAGCAGTTCTTC.

The CDR3 bases are TGTGCCACCAGCGGAGGGCCCGCAGATACGCAGTATTTT. This sequence encodes CATSGGPADTQYF. The V call is TRBV15, the J call TRBJ2-3; possibly TRBD2 for D (6 bases). V was cut by 5 bases and J by 4 bases, with 10 bases left in between. The CDR3 length is 13 residues. CDR1 is LNHNV, CDR2 YYDKDF, per germline (reference sequence).

For this clone: This sample includes further DNA sequences coding for the same CDR3. The gene calls are TRBV7-9 and TRBJ1-5; D is unresolved. From germline, CDR1 is SEHNR and CDR2 FQNEAQ (reference sequence). Trimming removed 3 bases from V and 6 bases from J, with 6 bases in between. The CDR3 covers 12 residues. CDR3 residues: CASSFWGQPQHF. The CDR3 DNA reads TGTGCCAGCAGCTTCTGGGGTCAGCCCCAGCATTTT.

The chain uses TRBV6-6 and TRBJ1-5, with D tentatively TRBD1 (5 bases). Germline loops: CDR1 MNHNY, CDR2 SVGAGI (reference sequence). The V and J ends lost 5 bases and 1 base respectively, with 12 bases between them. This CDR3 has 15 residues. CDR3 residues: CASSPPRDSNQPQHF. Here the CDR3 DNA reads TGTGCCAGCAGTCCACCCAGGGACAGCAATCAGCCCCAGCATTTT.

V and J are TRBV4-1 and TRBJ1-2; 7 nucleotides align to TRBD1. The ends lost 4 bases at V and 2 bases at J; junction bases unmatched: 7. Germline CDR1 MGHRA, CDR2 YSYEKL. This CDR3 is 15 amino acids long. CDR3 residues: CASSLQTGENYGYTF. The CDR3 DNA is TGCGCCAGCAGCCTCCAAACAGGGGAGAACTATGGCTACACCTTC.

With regard to this clone: Other DNA sequences of this sample code for an identical CDR3. The chain uses TRBV5-4 and TRBJ2-3; no reliable D call. The CDR3 is 12 amino acids. Germline V CDR1 and CDR2: SGHNT, YYREEE (reference sequence). With 4 bases removed from V and 2 bases from J, the gap between germline ends came to 5 bases. Here the CDR3 DNA reads TGTGCCAGCAGCCAAAACACAGATACGCAGTATTTT. Translated, it gives CASSQNTDTQYF.

The chain recombines TRBV11-2 with TRBJ1-3; a weak D match, TRBD1 (5 bases). CDR1 SGHAT and CDR2 FQNNGV come from the germline V gene. The CDR3 is made up of 16 amino acids. Deletions cut 1 base from V and 1 base from J, with 11 bases between. The CDR3 nucleotides read TGTGCCAGCAGCTTAGGGCTGGGGACTTCTGGAAACACCATATATTTT. Amino acid sequence: CASSLGLGTSGNTIYF.

The rearrangement joins TRBV28 to TRBJ2-1; unclear D gene. Germline CDR1 MDHEN, CDR2 SYDVKM. Trimming left V 5 bases short and J 0 bases short, with 11 bases between. This CDR3 is built from 15 residues. CDR3 region: CASSTLGSSYNEQFF. The CDR3 DNA sequence: TGTGCCAGCAGTACGTTAGGCAGCTCCTACAATGAGCAGTTCTTC.

The chain is built from TRBV5-1 and TRBJ1-4; D uncertain. V shed 0 bases and J shed 7 bases, with 10 bases lying between them. The germline V gene encodes CDR1 SGHRS and CDR2 YFSETQ. The CDR3 totals 14 residues. The CDR3 DNA reads TGCGCCAGCAGCTTGGTGGCGCTTACTGAAAAACTGTTTTTT. This codes for CASSLVALTEKLFF.

The chain is built from TRBV18 and TRBJ2-3; D is uncertain. Germline-derived CDR1 and CDR2 are KGHSH and LQKENI. V was shortened by 3 bases and J by 2 bases, with 15 bases between the two germline ends. The CDR3 covers 16 residues. In DNA, the CDR3 is TGTGCCAGCTCACCGGACCTTGGTACCACCACAGATACGCAGTATTTT. Amino acids: CASSPDLGTTTDTQYF.

This sequence joins TRBV19 and TRBJ2-6, with D maybe TRBD1 (6 bases). The CDR3 has 17 amino acids. V was pared by 3 bases and J by 0 bases, with 12 bases between. CDR1 and CDR2 from the germline V gene are LNHDA and SQIVND (reference sequence). Written as DNA, the CDR3 is TGTGCCAGTAGTATCAGGACAGTAGGCTCTGGGGCCAACGTCCTGACTTTC. Translation: CASSIRTVGSGANVLTF.